Presented here are 16 T cell receptor beta chains from one specimen sequenced in a study of blood T cell repertoires in COVID-19. Method: immunoSEQ multiplex PCR; TCRdb's copy keeps in-frame clones and lacks some. The table records roughly 43,000 clones, around 89% of them present only once. The specimen sequenced was peripheral blood. The receptors were gathered from a man between 65 and 85 years old with active COVID-19.

The chain is built from TRBV7-9 and TRBJ2-5; 8 bases map to TRBD2. The CDR3 covers 17 residues. Germline CDR1 SEHNR, CDR2 FQNEAQ (reference sequence). The trim removed 4 bases at V and 2 bases at J, leaving 12 bases unmatched. The CDR3 DNA follows: TGTGCCAGCAGCTCTATGTTCGGTAGCGGGGTTCAAGAGACCCAGTACTTC. This gives the protein CASSSMFGSGVQETQYF.

The chain is built from TRBV11-1 and TRBJ2-7, with 8 nucleotides matching TRBD1. The length of the CDR3 is 15 residues. Germline assignment: CDR1 SGHAT and CDR2 FQDESV (reference sequence). After removal of 6 bases from V and 2 bases from J, the junction contained 9 bases not matched to a gene. DNA of the CDR3: TGTGCCAGCAGGGGGGCTGGACAGGGCCCCTACGAGCAGTACTTC. Amino acids: CASRGAGQGPYEQYF. The full variable domain, its missing parts supplied by reference TRBV11-1 and TRBJ2-7, is EAEVAQSPRYKITEKSQAVAFWCDPISGHATLYWYRQILGQGPELLVQFQDESVVDDSQLPKDRFSAERLKGVDSTLKIQPAELGDSAMYLCASRGAGQGPYEQYFGPGTRLTVT.

This clone showed up just a few times. The chain uses TRBV6-2 or TRBV6-3 and TRBJ2-3; D ambiguous. CDR1 is MNHEY, CDR2 SVGEGT, per germline. CDR3 length: 13 amino acids. Trimming stripped 2 bases from V and 2 bases from J, with 5 bases between. The CDR3 region is CASSYQATDTQYF. The CDR3 region has the DNA TGTGCCAGCAGTTACCAGGCCACAGATACGCAGTATTTT.

V and J are TRBV12-3 or TRBV12-4 and TRBJ1-1, with D perhaps TRBD1 (5 bases). Trimming stripped 8 bases from V and 4 bases from J, with 11 bases between. The CDR3 runs to 12 residues. CDR3 in amino acids: CASGSGFTEAFF. In nucleotides, the CDR3 is TGTGCCAGCGGATCAGGGTTCACTGAAGCTTTCTTT.

The V and J genes are TRBV5-8 and TRBJ2-7; D not resolved. Germline V gives CDR1 SGHTS, CDR2 YDEGEE. The CDR3 loop spans 11 amino acids. The V and J ends lost 3 bases and 7 bases respectively, with 8 bases between them. The CDR3, as DNA: TGTGCCAGCAGCTGGGTGCGGGAGCAGTACTTC. Its translation is CASSWVREQYF.

This clone was seen a single time. The rearrangement joins TRBV28 to TRBJ1-6, with 7 bases lining up with TRBD1. Germline CDR1 is MDHEN and CDR2 is SYDVKM. The ends lost 10 bases at V and 6 bases at J; junction bases unmatched: 6. The CDR3 has 13 amino acids. CDR3 region: CATRQGANSPLHF. The CDR3 nucleotides read TGTGCCACCCGACAGGGAGCTAATTCACCCCTCCACTTT. Combining the CDR3 with reference TRBV28 and TRBJ1-6 gives the whole variable domain DVKVTQSSRYLVKRTGEKVFLECVQDMDHENMFWYRQDPGLGLRLIYFSYDVKMKEKGDIPEGYSVSREKKERFSLILESASTNQTSMYLCATRQGANSPLHFGNGTRLTVT.

V gene TRBV19 combines with J gene TRBJ1-2; no clear D gene. In germline, CDR1 is LNHDA, CDR2 SQIVND (reference sequence). The V and J ends lost 4 bases and 4 bases respectively, with 19 bases between them. This CDR3 has 16 residues. The CDR3 protein is CASSNLGEGRGYGYTF. CDR3 coding DNA: TGTGCCAGTAGTAATCTTGGAGAGGGAAGAGGCTATGGCTACACCTTC.

The chain has TRBV3-1 (or the pseudogene TRBV3-2) and TRBJ2-3; possible D gene TRBD2, 6 bases. This CDR3 contains 15 residues. Germline CDR1 and CDR2: LGHDT and YNNKEL (reference sequence). The V gene lost 1 base and the J gene lost 5 bases, with 13 bases spanning the gap. CDR3 in amino acids: CASSQGWRAGDTQYF. The CDR3 DNA reads TGTGCCAGCAGCCAAGGCTGGAGGGCTGGAGATACGCAGTATTTT.

The V call is TRBV5-1, the J call TRBJ1-3; D not resolved. This CDR3 comprises 14 residues. Looked up from germline, CDR1 is SGHRS and CDR2 is YFSETQ. V lost 2 bases, J lost 0 bases, and 6 bases lay in between. The CDR3 reads CASSFGDSGNTIYF. Written as DNA, the CDR3 is TGCGCCAGCAGCTTCGGGGACTCTGGAAACACCATATATTTT. The full variable domain, completed using reference TRBV5-1 and TRBJ1-3, is KAGVTQTPRYLIKTRGQQVTLSCSPISGHRSVSWYQQTPGQGLQFLFEYFSETQRNKGNFPGRFSGRQFSNSRSEMNVSTLELGDSALYLCASSFGDSGNTIYFGEGSWLTVV.

The chain carries TRBV12-3 or TRBV12-4 and TRBJ2-2; D is ambiguous. The CDR3 sequence is 13 residues long. V was pared by 3 bases and J by 6 bases, with 8 bases between. CDR3 nucleotide sequence: TGTGCCAGCAGTTTGACCAGCGCCGGGGAGCTGTTTTTT. This codes for CASSLTSAGELFF.

V usage is TRBV7-2 and J usage is TRBJ2-3; tentatively, D is TRBD2 (5 bases). V shed 3 bases and J shed 2 bases, with 12 bases lying between them. The CDR3 is made up of 15 amino acids. The germline V gene has CDR1 SGHTA and CDR2 FQGNSA. The CDR3 spells CASSFVGLPTDTQYF. The DNA for the CDR3 is TGTGCCAGCAGCTTTGTCGGACTCCCCACAGATACGCAGTATTTT.

This sequence joins TRBV9 and TRBJ1-6; TRBD1 is a possible D gene (6 bases). The CDR3 loop spans 17 amino acids. Germline V gives CDR1 SGDLS, CDR2 YYNGEE. V shed 2 bases and J shed 1 base, with 13 bases lying between them. Here the CDR3 DNA reads TGTGCCAGCAGCGTCAAAGGGGGGGATTCCTATAATTCACCCCTCCACTTT. Protein product: CASSVKGGDSYNSPLHF.

The chain carries TRBV5-1 and TRBJ2-1; maybe TRBD2 (6 bases). The CDR3 sequence is 15 residues long. Germline CDR1 SGHRS, CDR2 YFSETQ. V lost 1 base, J lost 4 bases, and 12 bases lay in between. CDR3 sequence: CASSLNGGRYNEQFF. The CDR3 nucleotides are TGCGCCAGCAGCTTGAATGGGGGGAGGTACAATGAGCAGTTCTTC.

The chain links TRBV13 to TRBJ2-5; TRBD1 agrees at 7 bases. CDR3 size: 16 residues. The V gene end was trimmed by 1 base and the J gene end by 4 bases; junction bases not matched to a gene: 9. The germline CDR1 and CDR2 sequences are PRHDT and FYEKMQ (reference sequence). CDR3 residues: CASSLVEDRARETQYF. CDR3 sequence (DNA): TGTGCCAGCAGCTTAGTTGAAGACAGGGCCCGAGAGACCCAGTACTTC.

This clone occurred once. This chain connects TRBV5-1 to TRBJ1-1; D is undetermined. The CDR3 totals 15 residues. Germline-derived CDR1 and CDR2 are SGHRS and YFSETQ. V was shortened by 2 bases and J by 3 bases, with 14 bases between the two germline ends. In nucleotides, the CDR3 is TGCGCCAGCAGCTTCGCCAGTTTGGGAGACACTGAAGCTTTCTTT. It encodes CASSFASLGDTEAFF. Filled out from reference TRBV5-1 and TRBJ1-1, the complete variable domain reads KAGVTQTPRYLIKTRGQQVTLSCSPISGHRSVSWYQQTPGQGLQFLFEYFSETQRNKGNFPGRFSGRQFSNSRSEMNVSTLELGDSALYLCASSFASLGDTEAFFGQGTRLTVV.

The chain couples TRBV11-2 to TRBJ2-7; possible D gene TRBD1, 5 bases. The length of the CDR3 is 16 residues. The germline gives CDR1 SGHAT, CDR2 FQNNGV. V was trimmed by 4 bases and J by 6 bases, leaving 22 bases between them. The CDR3 loop reads CASSSLPAAGNFEQYF. DNA for the CDR3: TGTGCCAGCAGCTCACTTCCGGCGGCAGGGAATTTCGAGCAGTACTTC.